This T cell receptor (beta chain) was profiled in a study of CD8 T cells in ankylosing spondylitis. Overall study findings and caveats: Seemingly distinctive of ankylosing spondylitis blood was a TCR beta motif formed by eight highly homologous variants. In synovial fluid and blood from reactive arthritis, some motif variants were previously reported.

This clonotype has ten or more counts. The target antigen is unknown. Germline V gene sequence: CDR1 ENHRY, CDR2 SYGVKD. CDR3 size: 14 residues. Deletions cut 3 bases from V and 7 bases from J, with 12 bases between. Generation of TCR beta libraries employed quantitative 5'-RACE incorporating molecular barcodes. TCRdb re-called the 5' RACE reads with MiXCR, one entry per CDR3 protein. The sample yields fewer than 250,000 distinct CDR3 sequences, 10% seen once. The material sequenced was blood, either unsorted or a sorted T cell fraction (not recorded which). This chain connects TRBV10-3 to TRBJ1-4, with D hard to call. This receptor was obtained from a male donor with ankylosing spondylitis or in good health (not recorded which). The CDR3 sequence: CAISEVLAREKLFF. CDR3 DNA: TGTGCCATCAGTGAAGTGCTTGCACGTGAAAAACTGTTTTTT.